A selection of T cell receptor beta chains follows, all from one sample in a study of T cells in Graves' hyperthyroidism and ophthalmopathy. TCRdb reprocessed the multiplex PCR reads with MiXCR, giving one entry per CDR3 protein. The repertoire holds about 290,000 distinct CDR3 sequences, with roughly 13% as singletons. The sequencing input was blood. The receptors originated from a woman aged 40 to 55 with Graves' hyperthyroidism. CDR3s leave out the opening cysteine and the closing phenylalanine or tryptophan. Clone sizes are given selectively: once, few, many, or a class where the clone is expanded.

clone_size	v_call	j_call	cdr3_aa
many	TRBV6-1	TRBJ2-4	ASSAQTGIGNIQY
once	TRBV25-1	TRBJ1-4	ASAGEATNEKLF
many	TRBV3-1	TRBJ2-5	ASKASGRETQY
many	TRBV28	TRBJ2-7	ASSSPGQGLNEQY
.	TRBV18	TRBJ1-4	ASSPPLGSVNEGKLF
many	TRBV27	TRBJ2-7	ASSLLGGNYEQY
many	TRBV20-1	TRBJ1-1	SAPLRGWTEAF
many	TRBV7-8	TRBJ1-4	ASSSPGQGLKLF
.	TRBV28	TRBJ1-1	ASSTTGRERNEAF
many	TRBV6-1	TRBJ2-7	ASSWGEGGYEQY
.	TRBV7-2	TRBJ2-1	ASSPNRVSSYNEQF
many	TRBV18	TRBJ2-1	ASSPMQGGNEQF
many	TRBV6-1	TRBJ2-7	ASSGTGGDLYEQY
many	TRBV29-1	TRBJ1-5	SVAENGGNQPQH
few	TRBV4-2	TRBJ2-1	ASSLSLAGSSYNEQF
many	TRBV2	TRBJ2-1	ASSEYNEQF
many	TRBV3-1	TRBJ1-6	ASSQEGQGHSPLH
many	TRBV3-1	TRBJ1-4	ASSRGGANEKLF
many	TRBV2	TRBJ1-5	ASSPDRANQPQH
many	TRBV10-1	TRBJ1-2	ASSERAGYGYT
few	TRBV14	TRBJ1-1	ASSRQTGVTEAF
few	TRBV7-3	TRBJ2-2	ASSPGLPGGELF